The 16 T cell receptor beta chains below come from one sample, sequenced in a study of cytomegalovirus exposure and HLA in healthy donors (dated by TCRdb to 2016 to 2017). Library preparation employed the immunoSEQ multiplex PCR assay. The multiplex PCR relied on a mix of 60 forward primers for TCR Vbeta segments and 13 reverse primers for TCR Jbeta segments. Held by TCRdb, this immuneACCESS table contains in-frame sequences only and omits some clones. Under half of the omission traces to an unresolved V gene where checked; the cause of the rest is unknown. Present in this sample are 150,000 to 200,000 clones, approximately 88% of which were seen just once. The leading ten clones occupy about 2.6% of the sample. Sequencing was carried out using PBMCs. Receptor source: a woman aged 45-60 years in good health and CMV-seropositive.

The V call is TRBV2, the J call TRBJ2-4; D unclear. CDR3 length: 15 amino acids. Germline V CDR1 and CDR2: SNHLY, FYNNEI. The V and J ends lost 4 bases and 0 bases respectively, with 10 bases between them. The CDR3 loop reads CASSASVLAKNIQYF. CDR3 coding DNA: TGTGCCAGCAGTGCGTCGGTCCTAGCCAAAAACATTCAGTACTTC.

This clone was seen only once. The J gene is TRBJ2-5, the V gene TRBV7-2; perhaps TRBD2 as D (7 bases). The germline V gene encodes CDR1 SGHTA and CDR2 FQGNSA. The CDR3 runs 15 residues. Trimming left V 4 bases short and J 5 bases short, with 17 bases between. The CDR3: CASSSYGGPQETQYF. The CDR3 DNA follows: TGTGCCAGCAGCTCGTACGGGGGGCCCCAGGAGACCCAGTACTTC.

The chain joins TRBV30 to TRBJ2-7, with TRBD2 matching 11 bases. J lost 4 bases, V lost 3 bases, and 11 bases had no gene match. This CDR3 is built from 16 residues. CDR1 and CDR2 (germline): GTSNPN, SVGIG (reference sequence). CDR3 coding DNA: TGTGCCTGGAGCGTGAAGGGGACTAGCGGAATTTACGAGCAGTACTTC. Translation: CAWSVKGTSGIYEQYF.

The J gene is TRBJ2-1, the V gene TRBV5-4, with no clear D. CDR1 and CDR2 (germline): SGHNT, YYREEE (reference sequence). The CDR3 contains 13 residues. The germline V and J ends were trimmed by 0 bases and 10 bases, with 11 bases remaining between them. DNA of the CDR3: TGTGCCAGCAGCTTGGACTCTACAGAAGAGCAGTTCTTC. Its translation is CASSLDSTEEQFF.

This clone was seen once. An end of the junction does not agree with germline; a read error may underlie this. V usage is TRBV7-9 and J usage is TRBJ2-7; 7 bases align to TRBD1. The germline gives CDR1 SEHNR, CDR2 FQNEAQ (reference sequence). CDR3 length: 12 amino acids. CDR3 sequence reads: CSSSHGQDRKYF. CDR3 nucleotides: TGTTCCAGCAGCCACGGACAGGACCGAAAGTACTTC. Complete variable domain (other parts from reference TRBV7-9 and TRBJ2-7): DTGVSQNPRHKITKRGQNVTFRCDPISEHNRLYWYRQTLGQGPEFLTYFQNEAQLEKSRLLSDRFSAERPKGSFSTLEIQRTEQGDSAMYLCSSSHGQDRKYFGPGTRLTVT.

V usage is TRBV11-2 and J usage is TRBJ2-7; D call uncertain. Germline CDR1 is SGHAT and CDR2 is FQNNGV. V shed 6 bases and J shed 0 bases, with 6 bases lying between them. This CDR3 is built from 12 residues. The CDR3 DNA is TGTGCCAGCAGGTACACCTCCTACGAGCAGTACTTC. Amino acids: CASRYTSYEQYF.

DNA for the CDR3: TGTGCCAGCAGTTTATCGTGGGACAGGTACTATAGCAATCAGCCCCAGCATTTT. It specifies CASSLSWDRYYSNQPQHF. The V call is TRBV27, the J call TRBJ1-5; TRBD1 matches 8 bases. With V trimmed by 0 bases and J by 0 bases, 7 bases remained unmatched. Germline loops: CDR1 MNHEY, CDR2 SMNVEV (reference sequence). There are 18 residues in the CDR3.

This chain joins TRBV6-6 and TRBJ2-3, with D uncertain. V lost 0 bases, J lost 4 bases, and 11 bases lay in between. Germline V lookup: CDR1 MNHNY, CDR2 SVGAGI (reference sequence). The CDR3 consists of 15 residues. The CDR3 reads CASSYSDNRPDTQYF. CDR3 nucleotide sequence: TGTGCCAGCAGTTACTCAGACAACCGACCAGATACGCAGTATTTT.

The chain has TRBV6-6 and TRBJ2-1; 8 bases align to TRBD2. V gave up 7 bases and J gave up 7 bases; unmatched junction bases: 3. The CDR3 runs to 12 residues. Germline CDR1 MNHNY, CDR2 SVGAGI (reference sequence). The CDR3 region has the DNA TGTGCCAGCATCTCGGGGGGGAATGAGCAGTTCTTC. Translated: CASISGGNEQFF.

The chain recombines TRBV7-2 with TRBJ2-7, with D perhaps TRBD2 (6 bases). Germline loops: CDR1 SGHTA, CDR2 FQGNSA. V lost 5 bases, J lost 1 base, and 15 bases lay in between. There are 15 residues in the CDR3. This chain's CDR3 is CASSPGGVGSYEQYF. The CDR3 DNA is TGTGCCAGCAGCCCAGGCGGGGTGGGGTCCTACGAGCAGTACTTC.

This clone came up once. The chain has TRBV15 and TRBJ2-7, with D possibly being TRBD1 (6 bases). The CDR3 has 13 amino acids. V shed 4 bases and J shed 3 bases, with 10 bases lying between them. Germline assignment: CDR1 LNHNV and CDR2 YYDKDF (reference sequence). In DNA, the CDR3 is TGTGCCACCAGCACAGGGGATAACTACGAGCAGTACTTC. This codes for CATSTGDNYEQYF.

This sequence joins TRBV21-1 and TRBJ2-1; TRBD1 is taken as the D call from the table, unchecked against the DNA. TRBV21-1 is a pseudogene segment. This CDR3 comprises 16 residues. CDR3 residues: CASSKGQQALDNEQFF. The CDR3, as DNA: TGTGCCAGCAGCAAGGGACAACAGGCATTAGACAATGAGCAGTTCTTC.

The chain joins TRBV5-1 to TRBJ2-1; tentatively, D is TRBD1 (6 bases). The CDR3 is 16 amino acids. Per germline, CDR1 SGHRS and CDR2 YFSETQ. V lost 5 bases to trimming and J lost 2 bases, with 17 bases between them. Here the CDR3 reads CASSSGVESAYNEQFF. DNA for the CDR3: TGCGCCAGCAGTTCAGGGGTTGAAAGTGCCTACAATGAGCAGTTCTTC.

This clone was found a few times. The chain combines TRBV30 with TRBJ1-1; TRBD1 agrees at 8 bases. CDR3 length: 13 residues. V gave up 7 bases and J gave up 0 bases; unmatched junction bases: 4. The germline gives CDR1 GTSNPN, CDR2 SVGIG (reference sequence). The DNA for the CDR3 is TGTGCCTTTAGGACAGGGTTGAACACTGAAGCTTTCTTT. Its protein product is CAFRTGLNTEAFF.

The gene calls are TRBV5-1 and TRBJ2-5; tentative D call: TRBD2 (5 bases). In germline, CDR1 is SGHRS, CDR2 YFSETQ. The CDR3 totals 14 residues. Trimming took 3 bases from V and 0 from J, leaving 9 bases between them. The CDR3: CASSYGNYQETQYF. DNA of the CDR3: TGCGCCAGCAGCTACGGGAACTACCAAGAGACCCAGTACTTC.

The chain carries TRBV7-8 and TRBJ2-1; 9 positions match TRBD1. CDR1 and CDR2 (germline): SGHVS, FQNEAQ. V was clipped by 4 bases and J by 7 bases; unmatched bases: 8. The CDR3 loop spans 15 amino acids. CDR3 DNA sequence: TGTGCCAGCAGCTCGTCGGGACAGGGTGTTAATGAGCAGTTCTTC. Its protein product is CASSSSGQGVNEQFF.